This TCR beta chain emerged from a study of T cell repertoires in cytomegalovirus infection (dated by TCRdb to between 2019 and 2020). The study in broad terms: Peptide stimulations targeted recently identified HLA-C-restricted CMV epitopes, whose presentation resists viral immunomodulation, together with well-studied HLA-B-restricted epitopes. Donor HLA type was relevant to the analysis, as public TCR beta signatures indicated carriage of CMV infection together with the matching HLA type.

The sample holds a few counts of this clonotype. This clone's antigen is unknown. It has no much larger one-base neighbor in the sample; base qualities were not kept. This sample was sequenced with an Illumina HiSeq 1500. TCRdb itself trimmed the public reads at Q25 with fastp, ran MiXCR and retained productive beta chains. Each entry is one CDR3 protein sequence, shown with its most common DNA and genes. The sample contains some 800,000 distinct CDR3 sequences, 25% to 35% of them found a single time. Over 10% of the sample comes from the top ten. The treatment or condition label on this specimen signifies: in vitro stimulation with specific CMV peptide epitopes to enrich CMV-specific T cells. On the study overall, not on this receptor specifically: Cumulative frequency of public TCR beta family members discriminated carriers of CMV infection plus the relevant HLA type in this cohort and an independent approximately 370-donor cohort. In the ex vivo response, HLA-C-restricted CMV-specific TCR beta clonotypes were dominant, and in two of eight donors the single most frequent clonotype came from this HLA-C-restricted group.

The CDR3, cysteine through phenylalanine, is 16 amino acids long. Of all the DNA, just the CDR3 is kept, 48 bases in frame from base 1. At the junction V is shortened by 3 bases and J by 7 bases; bases outside the gene matches: 14. The CDR1 and CDR2 encoded by the germline V gene (reference sequence) are MNHEY and SMNVEV. This specimen was cultured CD8+ T cells from PBMCs, taken from culture after CMV antigen stimulation. The clonotype originates from a human donor in good health (CMV status not recorded). Some clones in this sample may be carry-over from other donors' samples. The chain was built from TRBV27 and TRBJ1-2, with 7 central nucleotides matching TRBD1. This receptor carries the CDR3 CASSFMTGHVGGGYTF. The base sequence is TGTGCCAGCAGTTTTATGACAGGGCACGTTGGAGGTGGCTACACCTTC.